This T cell receptor beta chain was obtained from a study of blood T cell repertoires in COVID-19 (dated by TCRdb to about 2020). Turning to the overall study: Samples from collaborators originated in the United States, Italy and Spain and spanned both the acute and convalescent phases of COVID-19. A freely available public database, intended as a resource for researchers studying the immune response to SARS-CoV-2, is where the repertoires were released. The prospective study material was composed of cDNA or gDNA derived from T cells, B-cell-depleted T cells, or PBMCs. A de-identified subject ID, COVID-19 status, age in years and sex were almost always included in the sample metadata. Where available, HLA class I and class II types were taken from metadata supplied by the sample provider and were not determined by assay-based typing. The samples were drawn from two sources: the first 160 participants of the ongoing ImmuneRACE study, and 1,000 to 1,500 subjects contributed by 6 global collaborators. Subjects who had been exposed to COVID-19, were actively infected with it, or had recovered from it provided the deeply sampled blood TCRbeta repertoires that made up the dataset.

The CDR3 sequence holds 14 residues, the cysteine and phenylalanine included. This entry keeps only the CDR3 DNA: 42 bases, framed from base 1. The germline V gene supplies CDR1 MNHNS and CDR2 SASEGT. What the study reported, not specific to this receptor: Clinical and demographic metadata were provided uncurated, with the amount varying by source and participant.

TCRbeta CDR3 regions were amplified from genomic DNA using the immunoSEQ Assay, a bias-controlled multiplex PCR. In the paper's pipeline: Nucleated cell counts per sample were estimated from amplification of reference gene primers within the assay. To quantify the absolute abundance of each unique TCRbeta CDR3 rearrangement, sequence reads were collapsed and filtered. Productive Simpson clonality was computed per sample as the square root of Simpson's diversity index over productive rearrangements. This is the immuneACCESS table as TCRdb keeps it, with only in-frame sequences that have V and J called. A part of the clones is gone; compared with another copy, unresolved V genes explain less than half, and the rest is unexplained. V and J calls plus clone size are reproduced from that table; the DNA served to infer D and trimming. Recorded for this sample are around 300,000 clones; roughly 90% of them occurred a single time. The leading ten clones occupy around 1.9% of the sample.

Details on this clone: Which antigen it targets is not known. One junction end disagrees with the germline gene, perhaps due to a read error.

In the prospective study, participants were roughly 18 to 90 years old, resided in 20 to 30 geographic areas of the United States, and were enrolled through a virtual design. To assign participants to cohorts, the prospective study relied on clinical history that participants themselves reported in a screening survey and a study questionnaire. Recovered participants in ImmuneRACE Cohort 3 were defined as having two consecutive negative NP/OP PCR tests, clearance from a healthcare professional, or resolution of symptoms. In the prospective study, whole blood, serum and a nasopharyngeal or oropharyngeal swab were collected from each participant by mobile phlebotomists. Prospective study participants could optionally give additional blood draws and questionnaires over a roughly two-month period. Before DNA extraction, blood samples from the prospective study were shipped at room temperature or frozen.

Specimen: PBMCs or T cells enriched from blood (not recorded which). The clonotype was recovered from a woman aged 55 to 70 who had recovered from COVID-19. The V and J segments used are TRBV6-1 and TRBJ1-1; no D segment can be confidently identified. The DNA sequence reads TGTGCCAGCAGGGAAGACAACCAACCCACTGAAGCTTTCTTT. It specifies CASREDNQPTEAFF.